This section outlines one T cell receptor (beta chain) sequence together with its context. What it binds is not known. A junction end diverges from the germline sequence, so it may reflect a read error. Only in-frame clones appear in the TCRdb table, and some are missing; sequencing was by immunoSEQ multiplex PCR. The sample contains some 190,000 clones, roughly nine tenths of which appear only once. These data come from a study of Ad26.COV2.S vaccination and SARS-CoV-2 variants. Study observations and caveats: Measurement of non-spike TCR breadth gave similar results in vaccine and placebo recipients. Following vaccination, spike-specific CD8+ and CD4+ T cell responses reportedly exhibited substantial breadth. Responses of T cells in total may have been underestimated by the TCR breadth and depth analyses. The study found higher spike-specific TCR breadth in vaccine than placebo recipients.

This CDR3 has 11 residues. Germline CDR1 is ENHRY and CDR2 is SYGVKD. The gene calls are TRBV10-3 and TRBJ1-1, with 9 bases identical to TRBD1. This TCR was sampled from a human donor who had recovered from COVID-19. The starting material was peripheral blood, obtained after recovery from COVID-19. The CDR3 here is CAISDGTGPLF. CDR3 DNA: TGTGCCATCAGTGACGGGACAGGGCCCCTGTTT.